Listed here are 28 T cell receptor beta chains from one sample, sequenced in a study of EBV T-cell therapy then PD-1 blockade in nasopharyngeal carcinoma. Their antigens remain unidentified. The time point was: 266 days after commencement of treatment, after nivolumab therapy. Documented treatment: AdE1-LMPpoly-expanded autologous EBV-specific T-cell therapy followed by anti-PD-1 nivolumab. Here immunoSEQ multiplex PCR was the method, and the copy in TCRdb shows in-frame clones only, minus some. The sample lists 20,000 to 25,000 clones; roughly four fifths were seen once. The sample in question was CD8+ T cells from blood, obtained around day 270 from a patient whose treatment included autologous EBV-specific T cells and nivolumab. The receptors here all came from a man in his forties with nasopharyngeal carcinoma.

The chain couples TRBV5-5 to TRBJ2-1; the D call may be TRBD1 or TRBD2 (5 bases each). The CDR3 consists of 16 residues. V dropped 1 base and J dropped 7 bases, with 18 bases sitting between them. Per the germline V gene, CDR1 is SGHKS and CDR2 is YYEKEE (reference sequence). The CDR3 DNA follows: TGTGCCAGCAGCTTGCCTGGGGGTAATTACTTAAATGAGCAGTTCTTC. Amino acids: CASSLPGGNYLNEQFF.

The chain is built from TRBV4-3 and TRBJ1-3, with TRBD1 matching over 7 bases. Germline V gene lookup returns CDR1 LGHNA and CDR2 YSLEER. The length of the CDR3 is 15 residues. With 2 bases clipped from V and 5 bases from J, the junction kept 6 bases outside the gene matches. The CDR3 nucleotides read TGCGCCAGCAGCCAACTTGGGACAGCGAGAAACACCATATATTTT. Residues: CASSQLGTARNTIYF.

The chain joins TRBV9 to TRBJ1-3; no definite D call. Germline lookup yields CDR1 SGDLS and CDR2 YYNGEE. V was shortened by 3 bases and J by 2 bases, with 3 bases between the two germline ends. The CDR3 has 12 amino acids. The CDR3, as DNA: TGTGCCAGCAGCGCCCCTGGAAACACCATATATTTT. It encodes CASSAPGNTIYF.

V gene TRBV5-6 combines with J gene TRBJ1-1; D not certain. V lost 5 bases and J 5 bases, leaving 13 bases between the germline ends. Germline values: CDR1 SGHDT, CDR2 YYEEEE. The CDR3 has 13 residues. The CDR3, as DNA: TGTGCCAGCAGAGACCCCGGGGTTACTGAAGCTTTCTTT. This translates into CASRDPGVTEAFF.

This clone was detected a few times. DNA of the CDR3: TGCAGCGTTTTAGACTATAGCAATCAGCCCCAGCATTTT. Encoded protein: CSVLDYSNQPQHF. J is TRBJ1-5 and V is TRBV29-1; no definite D call. V lost 5 bases and J lost 0, with 8 bases in between. The V gene's germline CDR1 is SQVTM and CDR2 ANQGSEA. The CDR3 totals 13 residues.

The V gene is TRBV5-1, the J gene TRBJ1-1, with TRBD1 matching over 8 bases. This CDR3 spans 13 amino acids. Looked up from germline, CDR1 is SGHRS and CDR2 is YFSETQ. After removal of 4 bases from V and 5 bases from J, the junction contained 4 bases not matched to a gene. The chain's CDR3 is CASSTRQGTEAFF. CDR3 DNA: TGCGCCAGCAGCACCCGACAGGGGACTGAAGCTTTCTTT.

The chain couples TRBV28 to TRBJ2-1; 7 bases agree with TRBD1. Germline trimming cut 6 bases from V and 5 bases from J; bases unmatched to any gene: 7. Germline CDR1 MDHEN, CDR2 SYDVKM. The CDR3 has 14 amino acids. This chain's CDR3 is CASSFGQGDNEQFF. The DNA for the CDR3 is TGTGCCAGCAGCTTCGGCCAGGGGGACAATGAGCAGTTCTTC. Using reference TRBV28 and TRBJ2-1 for the parts outside the CDR3, the full variable domain is DVKVTQSSRYLVKRTGEKVFLECVQDMDHENMFWYRQDPGLGLRLIYFSYDVKMKEKGDIPEGYSVSREKKERFSLILESASTNQTSMYLCASSFGQGDNEQFFGPGTRLTVL.

V is TRBV7-9 and J is TRBJ2-7; TRBD1 matches at 7 bases. CDR1 is SEHNR, CDR2 FQNEAQ, per germline (reference sequence). The CDR3 extends over 13 amino acids. The V gene end was trimmed by 7 bases and the J gene end by 2 bases; junction bases not matched to a gene: 5. CDR3 sequence reads: CASTGQVTYEQYF. DNA of the CDR3: TGTGCCAGCACCGGACAGGTGACCTACGAGCAGTACTTC.

The CDR3 nucleotides are TGTGCCAGCAGCCAAAGCGGGGGGGCTGGGAATGAGCAGTTCTTC. Translation gives CASSQSGGAGNEQFF. V is TRBV9 and J is TRBJ2-1, with 10 bases lining up with TRBD2. This CDR3 is 15 amino acids long. The junction had 8 bases not matched to a gene; V was cut back by 4 bases and J by 7 bases. Germline CDR1 and CDR2: SGDLS and YYNGEE.

The chain uses TRBV4-3 and TRBJ2-1; D is ambiguous. CDR1 and CDR2 (germline): LGHNA, YSLEER. The length of the CDR3 is 14 residues. The V and J ends lost 2 bases and 3 bases respectively, with 8 bases between them. CDR3 in DNA: TGCGCCAGCAGCCAAACAGATTTCTACAATGAGCAGTTCTTC. It codes for CASSQTDFYNEQFF.

This chain connects TRBV3-1 (or the pseudogene TRBV3-2) to TRBJ1-4, with a possible D match to TRBD1 (5 bases). Germline V CDR1 and CDR2: LGHDT, YNNKEL (reference sequence). V was shortened by 4 bases and J by 5 bases, with 17 bases between the two germline ends. The CDR3 runs to 16 residues. The CDR3 DNA reads as TGTGCCAGCAGCCCTGGGACCGTCGAAAAAAATGAAAAACTGTTTTTT. Encoded protein: CASSPGTVEKNEKLFF.

The CDR3 nucleotides read TGTGCTAGTGGTTTGGACCAGGGGGCAGTAGGCACAGATACGCAGTATTTT. Translating it yields CASGLDQGAVGTDTQYF. The chain joins TRBV12-5 to TRBJ2-3; 8 bases match TRBD1. Trimming took 1 base from V and 1 from J; bases not matched to a gene: 7. The length of the CDR3 is 17 residues. Germline CDR1 LGHNT, CDR2 FRNRAP. The entire variable domain, with the rest obtained from reference TRBV12-5 and TRBJ2-3, is as follows: DARVTQTPRHKVTEMGQEVTMRCQPILGHNTVFWYRQTMMQGLELLAYFRNRAPLDDSGMPKDRFSAEMPDATLATLKIQPSEPRDSAVYFCASGLDQGAVGTDTQYFGPGTRLTVL.

V and J are TRBV2 and TRBJ1-5, with a tentative D call TRBD1 (5 bases). There are 14 residues in the CDR3. From germline, CDR1 is SNHLY and CDR2 FYNNEI. The V and J ends lost 7 bases and 0 bases respectively, with 10 bases between them. CDR3 in DNA: TGTGCCAGCAACCACAGGTATAGCAATCAGCCCCAGCATTTT. This encodes CASNHRYSNQPQHF.

The chain recombines TRBV19 with TRBJ1-2; D not resolved. Deletions cut 5 bases from V and 0 bases from J, with 13 bases between. The germline CDR1 and CDR2 sequences are LNHDA and SQIVND (reference sequence). This CDR3 spans 15 amino acids. The DNA for the CDR3 is TGTGCCAGTAGTCCCCATCGGACGGCTAACTATGGCTACACCTTC. Its translation is CASSPHRTANYGYTF. Drawing the rest from reference TRBV19 and TRBJ1-2, the complete variable domain is DGGITQSPKYLFRKEGQNVTLSCEQNLNHDAMYWYRQDPGQGLRLIYYSQIVNDFQKGDIAEGYSVSREKKESFPLTVTSAQKNPTAFYLCASSPHRTANYGYTFGSGTRLTVV.

This chain uses TRBV7-8 with TRBJ2-1, with 9 bases identical to TRBD1. The length of the CDR3 is 15 residues. V shed 8 bases, J shed 6 bases, and the junction held 11 bases outside the gene matches. Germline V gene lookup returns CDR1 SGHVS and CDR2 FQNEAQ. The CDR3 spells CASRPGQGFINEQFF. The CDR3 DNA sequence: TGTGCCAGCCGCCCGGGACAGGGTTTTATCAATGAGCAGTTCTTC.

In its sample, this clone was seen a few times. The rearrangement links TRBV5-8 to TRBJ2-5; D not resolved. V lost 0 bases, J lost 5 bases, and 8 bases lay in between. Germline V gene lookup returns CDR1 SGHTS and CDR2 YDEGEE. The CDR3 runs to 13 residues. CDR3 amino acids: CASSLGLGETQYF. For the CDR3, the DNA is TGTGCCAGCAGCTTGGGGCTGGGGGAGACCCAGTACTTC.

The J gene is TRBJ2-1, the V gene TRBV20-1; D might be TRBD1 or TRBD2, each matching 6 bases. This CDR3 spans 11 amino acids. The germline gives CDR1 DFQATT, CDR2 SNEGSKA (reference sequence). Between the trimmed V and J ends, which lost 5 bases and 9 bases, there was a span of 11 bases. The CDR3 sequence is CSAAWGAEQFF. The CDR3 DNA reads as TGCAGTGCTGCATGGGGGGCTGAGCAGTTCTTC.

The rearrangement uses TRBV3-1 (or the pseudogene TRBV3-2) and TRBJ2-7; the D gene could be TRBD1 or TRBD2 (5 bases each). Germline values: CDR1 LGHDT, CDR2 YNNKEL (reference sequence). The CDR3 extends over 14 amino acids. Trimming removed 6 bases at V and 0 bases at J, with 12 bases between. CDR3: CASSPAGTSYEQYF. The DNA for the CDR3 is TGTGCCAGCAGTCCGGCAGGGACCTCCTACGAGCAGTACTTC.

This rearrangement joins TRBV7-8 to TRBJ2-5; D not resolved. V lost 4 bases and J 2 bases, leaving 5 bases between the germline ends. This CDR3 spans 12 amino acids. The V gene's germline CDR1 is SGHVS and CDR2 FQNEAQ. DNA of the CDR3: TGTGCCAGCAGCTACAATCAAGAGACCCAGTACTTC. Translated, it gives CASSYNQETQYF. The complete variable domain, with remaining parts taken from reference TRBV7-8 and TRBJ2-5, reads GAGVSQSPRYKVAKRGQDVALRCDPISGHVSLFWYQQALGQGPEFLTYFQNEAQLDKSGLPSDRFFAERPEGSVSTLKIQRTQQEDSAVYLCASSYNQETQYFGPGTRLLVL.

As DNA, the CDR3 is TGTGCCAGCAGCTTGGGGACAGGGGGAGTCGTTTCGGTTGGCTACACCTTC. This codes for CASSLGTGGVVSVGYTF. V usage is TRBV5-8 and J usage is TRBJ1-2, with TRBD1 matching 10 bases. The CDR3 length is 17 residues. The germline V gene encodes CDR1 SGHTS and CDR2 YDEGEE. V was clipped by 0 bases and J by 7 bases; unmatched bases: 12.

The chain combines TRBV4-3 with TRBJ1-6, with D perhaps matching TRBD1 (6 bases). The CDR3 is 15 residues long. In germline, CDR1 is LGHNA, CDR2 YSLEER. The ends were cut back, 0 bases at V and 8 bases at J, with 11 bases in the middle. CDR3 nucleotide sequence: TGCGCCAGCAGCCAAGAAAGGGCAGGGGATTCACCCCTCCACTTT. Protein product: CASSQERAGDSPLHF.

The count of this clone is one. This chain uses TRBV4-1 with TRBJ2-7; tentative D call: TRBD1 (7 bases). Germline V gene lookup returns CDR1 MGHRA and CDR2 YSYEKL. The V and J ends lost 1 base and 4 bases respectively, with 11 bases between them. The CDR3 loop spans 14 amino acids. CDR3 sequence: CASSQGQGLYEQYF. For the CDR3, the DNA is TGCGCCAGCAGCCAAGGACAGGGACTGTACGAGCAGTACTTC.

This clone was observed a handful of times. Written as DNA, the CDR3 is TGCGCCAGCAGCTTGGAGACCAGCTCCTACGAGCAGTACTTC. This gives the protein CASSLETSSYEQYF. The V call is TRBV5-1, the J call TRBJ2-7; D remains unclear. The V end was cut by 0 bases, the J end by 0 bases, with 7 bases between. Per the germline V gene, CDR1 is SGHRS and CDR2 is YFSETQ. The CDR3 has 14 amino acids.

This clone turned up a few times. The rearrangement links TRBV5-1 to TRBJ1-3, with no clear D. The CDR3 covers 14 residues. Trimming removed 0 bases from V and 0 bases from J, with 4 bases in between. In germline, CDR1 is SGHRS, CDR2 YFSETQ. The CDR3 DNA reads as TGCGCCAGCAGCTTGGGGGCCTCTGGAAACACCATATATTTT. This encodes CASSLGASGNTIYF.

CDR3 coding DNA: TGTGCCAGCGGGCAGGGAAGAAACACCATATATTTT. Its translation: CASGQGRNTIYF. The V call is TRBV7-9, the J call TRBJ1-3; D perhaps matches TRBD1 (5 bases). Per germline, CDR1 SEHNR and CDR2 FQNEAQ (reference sequence). The CDR3 has 12 residues. V lost 8 bases and J lost 5, with 10 bases in between.

The rearrangement uses TRBV6-1 and TRBJ2-7; maybe TRBD1 (5 bases). The germline CDR1 and CDR2 sequences are MNHNS and SASEGT. V lost 3 bases and J 3 bases, leaving 18 bases between the germline ends. There are 16 residues in the CDR3. The CDR3 sequence: CASSDGRRQTLYEQYF. As DNA, the CDR3 is TGTGCCAGCAGTGACGGAAGGAGACAGACCCTCTACGAGCAGTACTTC.

This clone was counted once. The chain joins TRBV21-1 to TRBJ1-1; the tabulated D call, TRBD1, remains unverified against the DNA. TRBV21-1 is a listed pseudogene. The CDR3 extends over 15 amino acids. The CDR3 sequence: CASSNLSHGNTEAFF. CDR3 sequence (DNA): TGTGCCAGCAGCAATCTTTCACATGGGAACACTGAAGCTTTCTTT.

The V gene is TRBV15, the J gene TRBJ1-2; D remains unclear. The V end was cut by 6 bases, the J end by 7 bases, with 24 bases between. CDR1 is LNHNV, CDR2 YYDKDF, per germline (reference sequence). The CDR3 is made up of 16 amino acids. CDR3 region: CATSLGITDCRCGYTF. The CDR3 nucleotides read TGTGCCACCAGTCTAGGTATCACCGATTGCCGTTGTGGCTACACCTTC.